One T cell receptor (beta chain) is described in this entry. No antigen is known for it. Naive and memory CD4+ T cell DNA was deep-sequenced without culture. Profiled with immunoSEQ multiplex PCR; TCRdb holds only in-frame clones, not every one. The sample contains roughly 71,000 clones, 87% of which appear only once. These data are taken from a study of CD4 T cells in relation to SARS-CoV-2 and coronaviruses. The overall study: Shared crossreactive spike epitopes were mapped to their HLA restriction.

General study points: Roughly 69% of donors had memory CD4+ clonotypes crossrecognizing SARS-CoV-2 and common cold coronavirus spike. Culture-expanded clones reflect memory recall rather than primary priming during culture.

CD4+ T cells from unexposed donors were obtained before the COVID-19 pandemic (2011-2018). The sequenced sample was memory CD4+ T cells from PBMCs. This clonotype originated in a human donor in good health.

The CDR3 DNA reads TGTGCCTGGAGTGTACTCAGGGGATATGGCTACACCTTC. It specifies CAWSVLRGYGYTF. This chain connects TRBV30 to TRBJ1-2; perhaps TRBD1 as D (6 bases). The CDR3 length is 13 residues. Germline CDR1 GTSNPN, CDR2 SVGIG (reference sequence). V was shortened by 0 bases and J by 5 bases, with 10 bases between the two germline ends.